A single sample gave rise to the 16 T cell receptor beta chains below, sequenced in a study of T cells in Graves' hyperthyroidism and ophthalmopathy. Authors of the study amplified TCR beta CDR3 regions from RNA transcripts. With the HTBI primer set, the TCR CDR3 went through a first round of RT-PCR. TCRdb re-called the multiplex PCR reads through MiXCR, storing one row per CDR3 protein. The profile shows hundreds of thousands of distinct CDR3 sequences, roughly 15% of them singletons. The specimen was blood. The receptors shown here come from a woman in her thirties or forties with Graves' ophthalmopathy.

This clonotype has a count of ten or more. This chain links TRBV2 with TRBJ2-5, with 9 positions matching TRBD2. With 7 bases clipped from V and 2 bases from J, the junction kept 5 bases outside the gene matches. CDR1 is SNHLY and CDR2 is FYNNEI in the germline V gene. The CDR3 extends over 14 amino acids. The CDR3 here is CASKREDLQETQYF. The CDR3 bases are TGTGCCAGCAAGCGGGAGGACCTACAAGAGACCCAGTACTTC.

This clonotype was observed at least ten times. The V gene is TRBV7-9, the J gene TRBJ2-7, with D perhaps TRBD1 (5 bases). This CDR3 has 12 residues. The V end was cut by 5 bases, the J end by 5 bases, with 10 bases between. The germline CDR1 and CDR2 sequences are SEHNR and FQNEAQ (reference sequence). The CDR3 is CASSETRDEQYF. CDR3 coding DNA: TGTGCCAGCAGCGAAACCAGGGACGAGCAGTACTTC.

The chain links TRBV2 to TRBJ2-7; TRBD1 agrees at 7 bases. This CDR3 contains 14 residues. Germline V CDR1 and CDR2: SNHLY, FYNNEI. Trimming cost V 8 bases and J 3 bases; bases outside gene matches: 10. In DNA form, the CDR3 reads TGTGCCAGCGGCGAACAGACAGGGAGCTACGAGCAGTACTTC. Its translation is CASGEQTGSYEQYF.

This clonotype has just a few counts. This chain links TRBV6-2 or TRBV6-3 with TRBJ2-7; 14 bases line up with TRBD2. Per germline, CDR1 MNHEY and CDR2 SVGEGT. The V gene end was trimmed by 2 bases and the J gene end by 3 bases; junction bases not matched to a gene: 9. The CDR3 has 18 residues. CDR3 in DNA: TGTGCCAGCAGTTACCTCCCGGGGACTAGCGGGAGTGTCTACGAGCAGTACTTC. Amino acid sequence: CASSYLPGTSGSVYEQYF.

Remarks on this clonotype: This may be a read error: a much more frequent sequence differs by one nucleotide. This chain links TRBV6-2 or TRBV6-3 with TRBJ2-7; D is uncertain. The CDR3 has 14 residues. V gave up 7 bases and J gave up 3 bases, with 16 bases separating them. Looked up from germline, CDR1 is MNHEY and CDR2 is SVGEGT. This CDR3 reads CASTDKDFHYEQYF. CDR3 nucleotides: TGTGCCAGCACCGACAAGGATTTTCACTACGAGCAGTACTTC.

In its sample, this clonotype was seen many times. The rearrangement links TRBV11-2 to TRBJ2-7; 8 bases map to TRBD2. With V trimmed by 5 bases and J by 7 bases, 16 bases remained unmatched. CDR1 SGHAT and CDR2 FQNNGV come from the germline V gene. This CDR3 contains 16 residues. CDR3 bases: TGTGCCAGCAGCCCGGGGCGGGTTAGCGGGACGCCGGAGCAGTACTTC. Residues: CASSPGRVSGTPEQYF.

The rearrangement joins TRBV20-1 to TRBJ2-5, with 7 bases lining up with TRBD2. V was clipped by 3 bases and J by 0 bases; unmatched bases: 7. The CDR3 has 15 amino acids. CDR1 is DFQATT and CDR2 is SNEGSKA in the germline V gene (reference sequence). The CDR3 nucleotides are TGCAGTGCTAGGGATTTAGCGGGTTACCAAGAGACCCAGTACTTC. Encoded protein: CSARDLAGYQETQYF.

Many counts were recorded for this clonotype. The chain carries TRBV11-2 and TRBJ2-7; possible D gene TRBD1, 5 bases. Germline CDR1 is SGHAT and CDR2 is FQNNGV. The CDR3 covers 14 residues. V was shortened by 1 base and J by 5 bases, with 12 bases between the two germline ends. CDR3 sequence (DNA): TGTGCCAGCAGCTTAGCTAGGGCAGGGCACGAGCAGTACTTC. As protein: CASSLARAGHEQYF. The full variable domain, rest sourced from reference TRBV11-2 and TRBJ2-7, is EAGVAQSPRYKIIEKRQSVAFWCNPISGHATLYWYQQILGQGPKLLIQFQNNGVVDDSQLPKDRFSAERLKGVDSTLKIQPAKLEDSAVYLCASSLARAGHEQYFGPGTRLTVT.

This clonotype was seen ten or more times. The chain employs TRBV28 and TRBJ1-1; possible D gene TRBD1, 5 bases. Looked up from germline, CDR1 is MDHEN and CDR2 is SYDVKM. This CDR3 spans 12 amino acids. Trimming left V 6 bases short and J 6 bases short, with 11 bases between. CDR3: CASSRGIPEAFF. The CDR3 region has the DNA TGTGCCAGCAGCCGGGGGATCCCTGAAGCTTTCTTT.

The chain employs TRBV3-1 and TRBJ2-7, with TRBD1 as a possible D gene (5 bases). This CDR3 comprises 18 residues. Germline assignment: CDR1 LGHDT and CDR2 YNNKEL (reference sequence). The V end lost 3 bases, the J end lost 7 bases, and 28 bases lay between the germline ends. The CDR3 spells CASSQGLRYLPIGEEQYF. Here the CDR3 DNA reads TGTGCCAGCAGCCAGGGCCTTCGGTACCTCCCGATAGGGGAAGAGCAGTACTTC.

This clonotype has at least ten counts. This chain uses TRBV20-1 with TRBJ1-1; the D is unclear. Germline loops: CDR1 DFQATT, CDR2 SNEGSKA (reference sequence). The CDR3 covers 14 residues. V lost 1 base to trimming and J lost 4 bases, with 13 bases between them. The CDR3 protein is CSARGEFGSTEAFF. DNA for the CDR3: TGCAGTGCTAGAGGGGAGTTTGGGAGCACTGAAGCTTTCTTT.

This clonotype was observed at least ten times. The V and J genes are TRBV28 and TRBJ1-2; D remains ambiguous. The CDR3 contains 12 residues. Germline CDR1 MDHEN, CDR2 SYDVKM. The V and J ends lost 6 bases and 6 bases respectively, with 11 bases between them. The CDR3 sequence: CASSLQSDGYTF. The CDR3 DNA reads as TGTGCCAGCAGCCTGCAATCAGATGGCTACACCTTC.

This clonotype was seen repeatedly, ten times or more. The gene calls are TRBV9 and TRBJ2-5, with 14 positions matching TRBD2. The CDR3 has 16 residues. Germline trimming cut 0 bases from V and 10 bases from J; bases unmatched to any gene: 8. CDR1 is SGDLS and CDR2 is YYNGEE in the germline V gene. The CDR3, as DNA: TGTGCCAGCAGCGTAGCTACGGGACTAGCGGGAGCAATCCAGTACTTC. This encodes CASSVATGLAGAIQYF.

This clonotype has ten or more counts. This chain links TRBV2 with TRBJ1-3; D is unresolved. The germline CDR1 and CDR2 sequences are SNHLY and FYNNEI. The CDR3 contains 15 residues. Trimming removed 2 bases from V and 0 bases from J, with 8 bases in between. CDR3 coding DNA: TGTGCCAGCAGTGAAAACCATCCCTCTGGAAACACCATATATTTT. It is translated as CASSENHPSGNTIYF.

This clonotype was seen repeatedly, ten times or more. The chain has TRBV27 and TRBJ2-7; 11 nucleotides align to TRBD2. This CDR3 comprises 14 residues. The V segment lost 8 bases and the J segment 3 bases; nucleotides outside the gene matches: 6. The V gene's germline CDR1 is MNHEY and CDR2 SMNVEV (reference sequence). Written as DNA, the CDR3 is TGTGCCAGCGTATCCGGGACTAGCGGCTACGAGCAGTACTTC. This gives the protein CASVSGTSGYEQYF.

This clonotype showed up just a few times. The chain couples TRBV4-1 to TRBJ2-7; 7 bases are shared with TRBD2. With V trimmed by 0 bases and J by 3 bases, 17 bases remained unmatched. This CDR3 is built from 19 residues. Germline-derived CDR1 and CDR2 are MGHRA and YSYEKL. The CDR3 DNA sequence: TGCGCCAGCAGCCAAGACCGACCGCAAGCGGGGCGTACAGACTACGAGCAGTACTTC. Residues: CASSQDRPQAGRTDYEQYF.